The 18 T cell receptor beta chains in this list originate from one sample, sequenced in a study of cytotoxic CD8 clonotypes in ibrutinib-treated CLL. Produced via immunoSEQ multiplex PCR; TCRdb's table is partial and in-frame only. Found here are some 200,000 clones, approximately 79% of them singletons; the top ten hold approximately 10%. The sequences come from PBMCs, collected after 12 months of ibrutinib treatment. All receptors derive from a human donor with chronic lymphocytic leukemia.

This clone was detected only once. CDR3 DNA sequence: TGTGCCAGCAGTGCGACAGGGATTCAGAGCTCCTATAATTCACCCCTCCACTTT. Protein sequence: CASSATGIQSSYNSPLHF. The gene calls are TRBV25-1 and TRBJ1-6; 7 nucleotides match TRBD1. Trimming at V came to 4 bases and at J to 0 bases, leaving 9 bases not matched to a gene. Germline CDR1 is MGHDK and CDR2 is SYGVNS. CDR3 length: 18 amino acids.

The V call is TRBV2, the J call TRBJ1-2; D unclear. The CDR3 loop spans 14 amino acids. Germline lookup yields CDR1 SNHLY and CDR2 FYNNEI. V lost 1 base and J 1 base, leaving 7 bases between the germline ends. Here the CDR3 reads CASSEEVGNYGYTF. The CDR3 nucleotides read TGTGCCAGCAGTGAAGAAGTTGGTAACTATGGCTACACCTTC.

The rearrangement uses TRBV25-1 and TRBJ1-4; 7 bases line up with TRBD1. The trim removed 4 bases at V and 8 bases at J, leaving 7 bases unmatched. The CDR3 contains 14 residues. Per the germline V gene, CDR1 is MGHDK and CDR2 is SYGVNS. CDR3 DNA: TGTGCCAGCAGTGTACAGGGGCAAGGCGAAAAACTGTTTTTT. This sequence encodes CASSVQGQGEKLFF.

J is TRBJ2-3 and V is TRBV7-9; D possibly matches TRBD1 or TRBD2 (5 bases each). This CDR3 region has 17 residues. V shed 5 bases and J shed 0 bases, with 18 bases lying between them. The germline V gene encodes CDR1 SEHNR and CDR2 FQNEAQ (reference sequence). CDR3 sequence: CASSPGMLWTSTDTQYF. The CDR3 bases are TGTGCCAGCAGCCCCGGGATGTTGTGGACAAGCACAGATACGCAGTATTTT. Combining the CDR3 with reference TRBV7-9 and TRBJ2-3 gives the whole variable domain DTGVSQNPRHKITKRGQNVTFRCDPISEHNRLYWYRQTLGQGPEFLTYFQNEAQLEKSRLLSDRFSAERPKGSFSTLEIQRTEQGDSAMYLCASSPGMLWTSTDTQYFGPGTRLTVL.

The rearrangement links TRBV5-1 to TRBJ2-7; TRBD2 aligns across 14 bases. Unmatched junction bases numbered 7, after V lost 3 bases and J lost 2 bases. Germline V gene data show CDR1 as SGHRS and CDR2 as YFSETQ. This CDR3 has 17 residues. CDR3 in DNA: TGCGCCAGCAGCTGGGGGACTAGCGGGGGCCAGACCTACGAGCAGTACTTC. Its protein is CASSWGTSGGQTYEQYF.

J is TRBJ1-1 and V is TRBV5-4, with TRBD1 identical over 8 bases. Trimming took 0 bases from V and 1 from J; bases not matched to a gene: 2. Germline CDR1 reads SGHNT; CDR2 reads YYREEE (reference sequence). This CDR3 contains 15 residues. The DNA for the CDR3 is TGTGCCAGCAGCTTGGAAGGGACAGGGAACACTGAAGCTTTCTTT. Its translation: CASSLEGTGNTEAFF.

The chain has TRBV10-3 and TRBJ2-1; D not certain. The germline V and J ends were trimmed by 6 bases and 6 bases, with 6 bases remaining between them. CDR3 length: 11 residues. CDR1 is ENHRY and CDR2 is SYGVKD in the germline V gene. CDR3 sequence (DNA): TGTGCCATCAGCACCGCCAATGAGCAGTTCTTC. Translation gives CAISTANEQFF.

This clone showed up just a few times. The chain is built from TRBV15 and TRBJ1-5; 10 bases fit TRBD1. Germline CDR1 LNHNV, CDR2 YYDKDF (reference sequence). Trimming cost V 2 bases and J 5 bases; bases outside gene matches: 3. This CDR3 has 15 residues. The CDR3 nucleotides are TGTGCCACCAGCAGAATGACAGGGGGCGATCAGCCCCAGCATTTT. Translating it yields CATSRMTGGDQPQHF.

The CDR3, as DNA: TGTGCCAGCAGCAAATCCCCATGGAACACTGAAGCTTTCTTT. Its translation: CASSKSPWNTEAFF. The rearrangement links TRBV9 to TRBJ1-1; D not certain. The CDR3 sequence is 14 residues long. Germline CDR1 SGDLS, CDR2 YYNGEE. Trimming shortened V by 4 bases and J by 1 base, and 11 bases separated the two germline ends.

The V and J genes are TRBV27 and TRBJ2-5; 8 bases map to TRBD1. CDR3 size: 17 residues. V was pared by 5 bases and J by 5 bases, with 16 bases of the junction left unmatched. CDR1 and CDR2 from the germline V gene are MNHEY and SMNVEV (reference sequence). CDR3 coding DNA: TGTGCCAGCAGTCCCCGGGACAGGTTCGTCGGTAAGGAGACCCAGTACTTC. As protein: CASSPRDRFVGKETQYF.

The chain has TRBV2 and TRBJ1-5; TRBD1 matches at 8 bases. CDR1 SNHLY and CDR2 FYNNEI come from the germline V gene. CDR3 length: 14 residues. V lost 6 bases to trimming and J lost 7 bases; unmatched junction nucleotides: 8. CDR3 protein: CASSTDRAGQPQHF. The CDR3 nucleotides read TGTGCCAGCAGCACGGACAGGGCAGGCCAGCCCCAGCATTTT.

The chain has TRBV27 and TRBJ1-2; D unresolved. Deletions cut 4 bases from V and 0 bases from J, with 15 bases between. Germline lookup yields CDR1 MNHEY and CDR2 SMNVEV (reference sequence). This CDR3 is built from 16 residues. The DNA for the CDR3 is TGTGCCAGCAGTTCCCCCCCGCAGGATTCTAACTATGGCTACACCTTC. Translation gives CASSSPPQDSNYGYTF.

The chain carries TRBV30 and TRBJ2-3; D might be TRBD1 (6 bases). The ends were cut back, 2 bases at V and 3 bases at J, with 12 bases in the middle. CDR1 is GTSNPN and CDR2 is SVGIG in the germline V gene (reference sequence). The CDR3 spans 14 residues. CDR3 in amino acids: CAWSIQGGTDTQYF. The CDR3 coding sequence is TGTGCCTGGAGTATACAGGGTGGGACAGATACGCAGTATTTT.

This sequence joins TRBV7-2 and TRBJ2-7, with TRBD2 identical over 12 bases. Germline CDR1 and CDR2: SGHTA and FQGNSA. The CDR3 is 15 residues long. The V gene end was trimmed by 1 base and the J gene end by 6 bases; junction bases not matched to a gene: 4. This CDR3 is CASSLVGLAGTEQYF. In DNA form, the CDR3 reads TGTGCCAGCAGCTTAGTGGGACTAGCGGGTACCGAGCAGTACTTC.

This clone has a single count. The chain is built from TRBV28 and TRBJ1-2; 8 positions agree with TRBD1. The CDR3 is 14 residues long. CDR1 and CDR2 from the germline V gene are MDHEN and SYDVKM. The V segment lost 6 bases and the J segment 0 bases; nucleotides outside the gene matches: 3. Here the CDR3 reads CASRPGQANYGYTF. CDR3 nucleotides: TGTGCCAGCAGGCCGGGACAGGCTAACTATGGCTACACCTTC.

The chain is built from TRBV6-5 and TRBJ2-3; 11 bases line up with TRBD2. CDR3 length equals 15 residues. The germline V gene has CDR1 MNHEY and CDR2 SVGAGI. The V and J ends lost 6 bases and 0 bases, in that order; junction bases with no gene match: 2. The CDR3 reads CASRRLAGSTDTQYF. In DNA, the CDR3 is TGTGCCAGCAGGAGACTAGCGGGGAGCACAGATACGCAGTATTTT.

The CDR3 reads CASSVGDEQYF. The DNA for the CDR3 is TGTGCCAGCAGTGTAGGCGACGAGCAGTACTTC. V and J are TRBV25-1 and TRBJ2-7; D is undetermined. The V and J ends lost 4 bases and 5 bases respectively, with 6 bases between them. The CDR3 is 11 amino acids. CDR1 and CDR2 from the germline V gene are MGHDK and SYGVNS.

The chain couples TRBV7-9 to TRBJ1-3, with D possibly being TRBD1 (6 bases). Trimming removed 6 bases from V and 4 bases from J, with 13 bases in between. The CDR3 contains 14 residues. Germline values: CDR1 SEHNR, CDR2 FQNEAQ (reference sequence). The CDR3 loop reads CASRVQGPGNTIYF. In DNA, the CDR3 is TGTGCCAGCAGAGTACAGGGACCAGGAAACACCATATATTTT.